Presented here are 20 T cell receptor beta chains from one specimen sequenced in a study of synovial regulatory T cells in juvenile arthritis. Method: immunoSEQ multiplex PCR; TCRdb's copy keeps in-frame clones and lacks some. The record lists more than 8,000 clones, of which the ten most abundant hold 0.95% to 1%. Sequences were obtained from Treg cells from blood. Noted subset: remaining (HLA-DR-negative) circulating blood Treg cells. Receptors originate from a donor aged 2-35 years with juvenile idiopathic arthritis.

The CDR3 loop is CASSHEAGGPYEQFF. This chain connects TRBV4-3 to TRBJ2-1; TCRdb's D call, TRBD2, is unchecked because there is no DNA. Germline assignment: CDR1 LGHNA and CDR2 YSLEER. The CDR3 runs to 15 residues. No DNA appears here.

This clone counts as medium-sized (0.01 to 0.1%) by frequency. The chain links TRBV19 to TRBJ1-3; there is no DNA to check the TCRdb D call of TRBD1. CDR3 length equals 15 residues. No DNA sequence was recorded. Germline V gene lookup returns CDR1 LNHDA and CDR2 SQIVND (reference sequence). The CDR3: CASSVQGAAGNTIYF. Complete variable domain (other parts from reference TRBV19 and TRBJ1-3): DGGITQSPKYLFRKEGQNVTLSCEQNLNHDAMYWYRQDPGQGLRLIYYSQIVNDFQKGDIAEGYSVSREKKESFPLTVTSAQKNPTAFYLCASSVQGAAGNTIYFGEGSWLTVV.

This chain joins TRBV11-2 and TRBJ1-3. This CDR3 is built from 14 residues. The coding DNA is unavailable. The germline V gene encodes CDR1 SGHAT and CDR2 FQNNGV. The CDR3 loop is CASSRAGGGNTIYF. Complete variable domain (other parts from reference TRBV11-2 and TRBJ1-3): EAGVAQSPRYKIIEKRQSVAFWCNPISGHATLYWYQQILGQGPKLLIQFQNNGVVDDSQLPKDRFSAERLKGVDSTLKIQPAKLEDSAVYLCASSRAGGGNTIYFGEGSWLTVV.

V usage is TRBV6-1 and J usage is TRBJ2-7; TCRdb's D call, TRBD2, is unchecked because there is no DNA. The CDR3 length is 11 residues. No DNA sequence was recorded. Germline V gene sequence: CDR1 MNHNS, CDR2 SASEGT. The chain's CDR3 is CASSAPGKQYF.

This clone is labeled medium-sized based on frequency. V is TRBV10-2 and J is TRBJ1-1; TCRdb's D gene call, TRBD1, goes unchecked for lack of DNA. The CDR3 covers 13 residues. Only the protein sequence is given. The V gene's germline CDR1 is WSHSY and CDR2 SAAADI. The CDR3: CASREPGQEEAFF.

The chain combines TRBV12-5 with TRBJ1-6; checking the TCRdb D call of TRBD1 is not possible without DNA. The germline gives CDR1 LGHNT, CDR2 FRNRAP. The CDR3 covers 13 residues. The protein alone is recorded here. Here the CDR3 reads CASGLGQGSPLHF.

V usage is TRBV4-1 and J usage is TRBJ1-2. This CDR3 contains 12 residues. The protein alone is recorded here. CDR1 is MGHRA and CDR2 is YSYEKL in the germline V gene. This chain's CDR3 is CASSQGVYGYTF.

The chain links TRBV2 to TRBJ2-2. This CDR3 is built from 13 residues. The DNA is not on file. Germline V gene data show CDR1 as SNHLY and CDR2 as FYNNEI. CDR3 protein: CASSGGNTGELFF.

The chain is built from TRBV21-1 and TRBJ2-7; TCRdb's D call, TRBD1, is unchecked because there is no DNA. TRBV21-1 is a documented pseudogene. There are 15 residues in the CDR3. The coding DNA is unavailable. CDR3 in amino acids: CASRIGQFGAGEQYF.

The chain employs TRBV5-1 and TRBJ1-3; as DNA is missing, the TRBD1 call by TCRdb cannot be tested. The CDR3 length is 16 residues. DNA was not recorded. Germline-derived CDR1 and CDR2 are SGHRS and YFSETQ. CDR3: CASTPGQPFGGNTIYF.

CDR3 sequence: CASSPSRSYGYTF. The chain combines TRBV4-3 with TRBJ1-2. CDR3 length: 13 amino acids. A DNA sequence was not provided. CDR1 and CDR2 from the germline V gene are LGHNA and YSLEER.

The chain has TRBV5-4 and TRBJ1-2; the D call from TCRdb, TRBD1, cannot be confirmed without DNA. Germline V gene sequence: CDR1 SGHNT, CDR2 YYREEE (reference sequence). This CDR3 is built from 15 residues. Only the protein sequence is given. CDR3: CASSVRDRSLYGYTF. Filled out from reference TRBV5-4 and TRBJ1-2, the complete variable domain reads ETGVTQSPTHLIKTRGQQVTLRCSSQSGHNTVSWYQQALGQGPQFIFQYYREEENGRGNFPPRFSGLQFPNYSSELNVNALELDDSALYLCASSVRDRSLYGYTFGSGTRLTVV.

V is TRBV5-4 and J is TRBJ1-6. The germline V gene encodes CDR1 SGHNT and CDR2 YYREEE (reference sequence). The CDR3 is 14 residues long. No DNA is listed. The CDR3 sequence is CASSLGGINSPLHF.

V gene TRBV27 combines with J gene TRBJ2-1; TCRdb returns TRBD1, unconfirmable since there is no DNA. The CDR3 sequence is 15 residues long. No coding sequence is recorded. Germline V lookup: CDR1 MNHEY, CDR2 SMNVEV (reference sequence). Here the CDR3 reads CASSLRDRAYNEQFF.

V usage is TRBV7-9 and J usage is TRBJ2-1; checking the TCRdb D call of TRBD2 is not possible without DNA. Germline loops: CDR1 SEHNR, CDR2 FQNEAQ (reference sequence). The CDR3 consists of 18 residues. The DNA is unrecorded. The CDR3 region is CASSLARFRRRPYNEQFF.

J is TRBJ2-7 and V is TRBV10-3; TCRdb returns TRBD1, unconfirmable since there is no DNA. Germline CDR1 and CDR2: ENHRY and SYGVKD. CDR3 length: 15 amino acids. DNA is not on record. CDR3 residues: CAISFPDRGRYEQYF.

This rearrangement joins TRBV5-1 to TRBJ1-3. The length of the CDR3 is 15 residues. There is no recorded DNA. Germline lookup yields CDR1 SGHRS and CDR2 YFSETQ. CDR3 residues: CASSLGPASGNTIYF.

The gene calls are TRBV10-3 and TRBJ1-2; TCRdb lists TRBD1, though no DNA is available to test this call. The CDR3 covers 16 residues. Nucleotide data are not available. Germline values: CDR1 ENHRY, CDR2 SYGVKD. The CDR3 spells CAISELNRGRGGGYTF.

The chain employs TRBV7-9 and TRBJ1-3. This CDR3 is 15 amino acids long. DNA for this receptor is not on file. CDR1 and CDR2 from the germline V gene are SEHNR and FQNEAQ (reference sequence). The CDR3 protein is CASTSSRFSGNTIYF. Together with reference TRBV7-9 and TRBJ1-3, the CDR3 gives the full variable domain: DTGVSQNPRHKITKRGQNVTFRCDPISEHNRLYWYRQTLGQGPEFLTYFQNEAQLEKSRLLSDRFSAERPKGSFSTLEIQRTEQGDSAMYLCASTSSRFSGNTIYFGEGSWLTVV.

The genes are TRBV6-5 and TRBJ1-6; there is no DNA to check the TCRdb D call of TRBD1. CDR1 and CDR2 from the germline V gene are MNHEY and SVGAGI. The CDR3 is 14 amino acids. No DNA sequence is on record. CDR3 sequence reads: CASSLGPLDSPLHF.